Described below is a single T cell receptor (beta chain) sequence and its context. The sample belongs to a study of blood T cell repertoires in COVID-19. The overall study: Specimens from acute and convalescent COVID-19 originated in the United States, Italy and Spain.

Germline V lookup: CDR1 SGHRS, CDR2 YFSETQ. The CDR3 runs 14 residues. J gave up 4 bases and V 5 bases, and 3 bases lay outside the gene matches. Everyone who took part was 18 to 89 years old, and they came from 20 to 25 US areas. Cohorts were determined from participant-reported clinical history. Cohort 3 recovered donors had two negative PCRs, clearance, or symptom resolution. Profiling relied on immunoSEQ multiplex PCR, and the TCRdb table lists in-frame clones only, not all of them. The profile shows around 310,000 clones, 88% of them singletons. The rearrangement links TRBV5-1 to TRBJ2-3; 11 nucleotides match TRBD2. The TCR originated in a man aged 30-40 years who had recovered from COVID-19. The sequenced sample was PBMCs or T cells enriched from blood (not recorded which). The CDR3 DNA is TGCGCCAGCAGACTAGCGGGGGAGGCAGATACGCAGTATTTT. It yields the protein CASRLAGEADTQYF.